This record covers a single T cell receptor beta chain. This sample is drawn from a study of T cells in Graves' hyperthyroidism and ophthalmopathy. TCR beta CDR3 sequences were amplified from RNA transcripts. First-round RT-PCR with HTBI primers amplified the TCR CDR3 region. TCRdb used MiXCR to reprocess the multiplex PCR reads, holding one entry per CDR3 protein. The sample has approximately 360,000 distinct CDR3 sequences, 20% to 25% seen once; the top ten hold less than 75%. The germline V gene has CDR1 MNHEY and CDR2 SVGAGI. Trimming took 2 bases from V and 1 from J, leaving 11 bases between them. CDR3 length equals 15 residues.

This rearrangement joins TRBV6-5 to TRBJ1-1; tentative D call: TRBD1 (6 bases). This TCR came from a man aged 50 to 59 with Graves' hyperthyroidism. The sequenced material came from blood. CDR3 sequence reads: CASSYLRGQNTEAFF. The CDR3 DNA follows: TGTGCCAGCAGTTACCTTCGGGGGCAGAACACTGAAGCTTTCTTT.